A selection of T cell receptor beta chains follows, all from one sample in a study of human T cells and chemical hapten exposure. From the RACE reads, TCRdb called clonotypes with MiXCR, one entry per CDR3 protein. The data contain 55,000 to 75,000 distinct CDR3 sequences, 5.5% to 7.5% of them seen just once; the ten biggest clones take up more than 1.5%. Sequences were derived from whole blood, sampled in connection with sensitization to the hapten diphenylcyclopropenone (DPC). These TCRs come from a woman in her twenties or thirties with alopecia areata. Some clones in this sample may be carry-over from other donors' samples. The CDR3 runs from the conserved cysteine through the conserved F or W. A D gene is named only where the DNA matches it firmly. Size tells how often a clone was seen (once, few, many) or the class of an expanded clone, and some rows leave it out.

DNA,CDR3,V,size,D,J
TGCGCCAGCAGCTTGCTGGGGACTAGCGGCCAAGATACGCAGTATTTT,CASSLLGTSGQDTQYF,TRBV5-1,many,TRBD2,TRBJ2-3
TGCAGCGTTGACTACAGCCAGAACACTGAAGCTTTCTTT,CSVDYSQNTEAFF,TRBV29-1,-,-,TRBJ1-1
TGCGCCAGCAGCTTGGCCTTAGGACCACAATACGAGCAGTACTTC,CASSLALGPQYEQYF,TRBV5-1,few,-,TRBJ2-7
TGCAGTGCCCCTAGCGGGGGGGCCGGCACAGATACGCAGTATTTT,CSAPSGGAGTDTQYF,TRBV20-1,many,TRBD2,TRBJ2-3
TGCAGCGTTGAAGATCTGAACGTTAAGGGCTACACCTTC,CSVEDLNVKGYTF,TRBV29-1,many,-,TRBJ1-2
TGTGCCAGTAGTACCGGACCTTACGGTCAGCCCCAGCATTTT,CASSTGPYGQPQHF,TRBV19,few,-,TRBJ1-5
TGTGCCACCAGTGTAAGGCCAGGGGCCAACGTCCTGACTTTC,CATSVRPGANVLTF,TRBV24-1,few,-,TRBJ2-6
TGCAGTGCTAGAGGGGGGACAGATCGCTCCGAGCAGTACTTC,CSARGGTDRSEQYF,TRBV20-1,many,TRBD1,TRBJ2-7
TGTGCCAGCAGTCCTCTTAAGAGGCTAGCCAGCACAGATACGCAGTATTTT,CASSPLKRLASTDTQYF,TRBV12-3/TRBV12-4,many,-,TRBJ2-3
TGTGCCAGCAGTGAAGAGCGGGGGGGCTACACAGATACGCAGTATTTT,CASSEERGGYTDTQYF,TRBV2,many,TRBD2,TRBJ2-3